The next 17 T cell receptor beta chains were all read from a single sample in a study of breast tumors, draining lymph nodes, adjacent tissues. Breast cancer patients provided tissue from their axillary draining lymph nodes. Using its own MiXCR run on the multiplex PCR reads, TCRdb lists one record per CDR3 protein. The sample has around 100,000 distinct CDR3 sequences, 21% seen once. The sequenced material came from axillary lymph node tissue. The receptors originated from a female donor with breast cancer. Some clones in this sample may be carry-over from other donors' samples.

This clonotype has at least ten counts. This chain uses TRBV27 with TRBJ1-5; D gene uncertain. Germline V lookup: CDR1 MNHEY, CDR2 SMNVEV (reference sequence). The CDR3 runs 14 residues. V lost 3 bases and J 6 bases, leaving 12 bases between the germline ends. The CDR3, as DNA: TGTGCCAGCAGTTTGGTGGGTATCGGTCAGCCCCAGCATTTT. Encoded protein: CASSLVGIGQPQHF.

This clonotype was seen a few times. V and J are TRBV27 and TRBJ1-4, with 8 positions matching TRBD1. This CDR3 is built from 15 residues. V was pared by 0 bases and J by 6 bases, with 3 bases of the junction left unmatched. Germline CDR1 and CDR2: MNHEY and SMNVEV (reference sequence). This CDR3 reads CASSLSGTGHEKLFF. The CDR3 DNA reads as TGTGCCAGCAGTTTATCCGGGACAGGACATGAAAAACTGTTTTTT.

By share, this clonotype counts as medium-sized. This sequence joins TRBV20-1 and TRBJ1-2; D gene unclear. The CDR3 runs 13 residues. CDR1 is DFQATT, CDR2 SNEGSKA, per germline (reference sequence). Trimming removed 4 bases at V and 2 bases at J, with 11 bases between. The chain's CDR3 is CSANDRTNYGYTF. CDR3 DNA: TGCAGTGCTAATGACCGGACCAACTATGGCTACACCTTC.

As for this clonotype: This may arise from a read error, as a much more abundant clone is one base away. V is TRBV28 and J is TRBJ2-1; D is unclear. The CDR3 has 13 amino acids. V gave up 1 base and J gave up 10 bases, with 11 bases separating them. Germline lookup yields CDR1 MDHEN and CDR2 SYDVKM. The CDR3 DNA is TGTGCCAGCAGTTTATCCGCGACACCAGAGCAGTTCTTC. As protein: CASSLSATPEQFF.

In the case of this clonotype: This may come from a read error, since a much larger clone is one base off. The chain uses TRBV2 and TRBJ1-2; D is undetermined. V shed 6 bases and J shed 8 bases, with 10 bases lying between them. This CDR3 spans 11 amino acids. The germline gives CDR1 SNHLY, CDR2 FYNNEI. CDR3 sequence: CASRWAEGYTF. In nucleotides, the CDR3 is TGTGCCAGCAGATGGGCGGAGGGCTACACCTTC.

This clonotype was seen more than once but under ten times. V is TRBV7-8 and J is TRBJ1-6; D perhaps matches TRBD1 (6 bases). The germline V gene encodes CDR1 SGHVS and CDR2 FQNEAQ. The CDR3 runs 15 residues. Trimming removed 1 base from V and 10 bases from J, with 14 bases in between. CDR3 bases: TGTGCCAGCAGCTTAGGACGGGGGGCGAGGTCACCCCTCCACTTT. Encoded protein: CASSLGRGARSPLHF. Variable domain in full (rest from reference TRBV7-8 and TRBJ1-6): GAGVSQSPRYKVAKRGQDVALRCDPISGHVSLFWYQQALGQGPEFLTYFQNEAQLDKSGLPSDRFFAERPEGSVSTLKIQRTQQEDSAVYLCASSLGRGARSPLHFGNGTRLTVT.

V and J are TRBV28 and TRBJ1-3; 7 bases are shared with TRBD1. Germline CDR1 MDHEN, CDR2 SYDVKM. J gave up 1 base and V 3 bases, and 6 bases lay outside the gene matches. The CDR3 is 16 residues long. Written as DNA, the CDR3 is TGTGCCAGCAGTTTTCCGGACAGGAGGTCTGGAAACACCATATATTTT. Translation gives CASSFPDRRSGNTIYF.

This clonotype was seen ten or more times. J is TRBJ2-1 and V is TRBV4-1, with D possibly being TRBD1 (5 bases). V was shortened by 0 bases and J by 2 bases, with 11 bases between the two germline ends. The CDR3 runs to 16 residues. Germline CDR1 is MGHRA and CDR2 is YSYEKL. CDR3 DNA sequence: TGCGCCAGCAGCCAAGATGTGCAGGGAACCTACAATGAGCAGTTCTTC. It is translated as CASSQDVQGTYNEQFF.

The chain couples TRBV3-1 to TRBJ2-4, with D possibly TRBD1 on 5 matching bases. The V and J ends lost 2 bases and 5 bases respectively, with 10 bases between them. CDR1 is LGHDT and CDR2 is YNNKEL in the germline V gene (reference sequence). CDR3 length: 14 residues. The CDR3 loop is CASSQRQPENIQYF. CDR3 sequence (DNA): TGTGCCAGCAGCCAAAGACAGCCAGAAAACATTCAGTACTTC. Looking up the rest from reference TRBV3-1 and TRBJ2-4 gives the full variable domain: DTAVSQTPKYLVTQMGNDKSIKCEQNLGHDTMYWYKQDSKKFLKIMFSYNNKELIINETVPNRFSPKSPDKAHLNLHINSLELGDSAVYFCASSQRQPENIQYFGAGTRLSVL.

The sample holds many counts of this clonotype. The genes are TRBV6-1 and TRBJ2-7; TRBD2 matches at 7 bases. This CDR3 has 13 amino acids. V lost 3 bases to trimming and J lost 9 bases; unmatched junction nucleotides: 8. In germline, CDR1 is MNHNS, CDR2 SASEGT. CDR3 in DNA: TGTGCCAGCAGTGACGCGGGAGCCGTACGGCAGTACTTC. Translating it yields CASSDAGAVRQYF.

This clonotype was seen many times. The chain uses TRBV15 and TRBJ2-5, with 7 bases that match TRBD1. CDR1 LNHNV and CDR2 YYDKDF come from the germline V gene (reference sequence). V dropped 0 bases and J dropped 6; count of bases not matched to a gene: 7. The CDR3 is 15 amino acids. The CDR3 region has the DNA TGTGCCACCAGCAGAGAGGGTAACAGGGGAAAGACCCAGTACTTC. It is translated as CATSREGNRGKTQYF.

This clonotype was counted at least ten times. The gene calls are TRBV10-2 and TRBJ2-7; TRBD2 matches 10 bases. Trimming removed 6 bases from V and 7 bases from J; junction bases left unmatched: 9. This CDR3 has 14 amino acids. CDR1 and CDR2 (germline): WSHSY, SAAADI. CDR3 in DNA: TGCGCCAGCAGCCGGACTAGCGGCCCCTTGGAGCAGTACTTC. Translated, it gives CASSRTSGPLEQYF.

This clonotype was recorded at least ten times. A much larger clone lies a single base off, so this may be a read error. The genes are TRBV10-1 and TRBJ2-1; D is ambiguous. In germline, CDR1 is WNHNN, CDR2 SYGVQD (reference sequence). The CDR3 totals 9 residues. CDR3 protein: CSQNNEQFF. The CDR3 nucleotides are TGCTCCCAGAACAATGAGCAGTTCTTC.

At least ten counts were recorded for this clonotype. The chain uses TRBV6-5 and TRBJ1-6; the D gene is possibly TRBD1 (6 bases). The CDR3 covers 16 residues. Germline loops: CDR1 MNHEY, CDR2 SVGAGI. Trimming shortened V by 0 bases and J by 5 bases, and 11 bases separated the two germline ends. The CDR3 region is CASSYSRGSDNSPLHF. The CDR3, as DNA: TGTGCCAGCAGTTACTCCAGGGGATCGGATAATTCACCCCTCCACTTT.

About this clonotype: One end of the junction does not line up with germline, which may come from a read error. The J gene is TRBJ2-7, the V gene TRBV10-2; TRBD2 might be the D (5 bases). The CDR3 consists of 15 residues. CDR1 and CDR2 from the germline V gene are WSHSY and SAAADI. The CDR3: CASGESGNGLFEQYF. Here the CDR3 DNA reads TGCGCCAGCGGTGAGTCGGGAAATGGGCTCTTCGAGCAGTACTTC.

Ten or more counts support this clonotype. The chain joins TRBV5-1 to TRBJ2-5; 7 bases are a match to TRBD1. Germline V gene lookup returns CDR1 SGHRS and CDR2 YFSETQ. CDR3 length: 13 residues. Unmatched junction bases numbered 5, after V lost 4 bases and J lost 5 bases. The CDR3: CASSPRQGETQYF. In DNA, the CDR3 is TGCGCCAGCAGCCCCCGACAGGGCGAGACCCAGTACTTC. Full variable domain (missing parts from reference TRBV5-1 and TRBJ2-5): KAGVTQTPRYLIKTRGQQVTLSCSPISGHRSVSWYQQTPGQGLQFLFEYFSETQRNKGNFPGRFSGRQFSNSRSEMNVSTLELGDSALYLCASSPRQGETQYFGPGTRLLVL.

This clonotype was seen more than once but under ten times. V and J are TRBV18 and TRBJ2-7; possibly TRBD2 for D (6 bases). Per germline, CDR1 KGHSH and CDR2 LQKENI. CDR3 length: 15 amino acids. V was trimmed by 3 bases and J by 3 bases, leaving 15 bases between them. The CDR3 reads CASSPGGKGSYEQYF. CDR3 DNA: TGTGCCAGCTCACCGGGGGGAAAGGGTAGCTACGAGCAGTACTTC.